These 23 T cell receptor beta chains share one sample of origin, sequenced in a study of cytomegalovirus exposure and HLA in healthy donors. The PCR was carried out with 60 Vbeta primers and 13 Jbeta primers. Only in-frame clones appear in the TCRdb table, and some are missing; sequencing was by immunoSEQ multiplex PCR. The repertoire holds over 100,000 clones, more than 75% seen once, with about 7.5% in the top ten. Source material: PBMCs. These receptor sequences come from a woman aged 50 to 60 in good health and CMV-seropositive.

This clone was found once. The DNA of the CDR3 is TGTGCCAGCAGTTTGAGCTCTGGAAACACCATATATTTT. Translated, it gives CASSLSSGNTIYF. The chain employs TRBV6-5 and TRBJ1-3, with D unresolved. The germline CDR1 and CDR2 sequences are MNHEY and SVGAGI. Between the trimmed V and J ends, which lost 4 bases and 0 bases, there was a span of 4 bases. CDR3 length: 13 residues.

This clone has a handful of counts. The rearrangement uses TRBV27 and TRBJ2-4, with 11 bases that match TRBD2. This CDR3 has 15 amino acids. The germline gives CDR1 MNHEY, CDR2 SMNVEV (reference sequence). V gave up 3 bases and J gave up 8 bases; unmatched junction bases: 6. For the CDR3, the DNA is TGTGCCAGCAGTTTTAGCGGGAGGGCCGGTTACATTCAGTACTTC. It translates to CASSFSGRAGYIQYF.

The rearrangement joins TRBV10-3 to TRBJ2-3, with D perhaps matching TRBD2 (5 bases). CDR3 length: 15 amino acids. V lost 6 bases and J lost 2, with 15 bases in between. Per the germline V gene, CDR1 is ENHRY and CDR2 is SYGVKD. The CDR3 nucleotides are TGTGCCATCAGACTGGGAGCGGATGACACAGATACGCAGTATTTT. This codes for CAIRLGADDTDTQYF.

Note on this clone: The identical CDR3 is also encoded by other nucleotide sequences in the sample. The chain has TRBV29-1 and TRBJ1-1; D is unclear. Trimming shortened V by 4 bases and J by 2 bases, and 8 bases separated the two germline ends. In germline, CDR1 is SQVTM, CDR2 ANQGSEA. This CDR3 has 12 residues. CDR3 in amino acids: CSVGRGNTEAFF. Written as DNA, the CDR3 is TGCAGCGTTGGGCGAGGTAACACTGAAGCTTTCTTT.

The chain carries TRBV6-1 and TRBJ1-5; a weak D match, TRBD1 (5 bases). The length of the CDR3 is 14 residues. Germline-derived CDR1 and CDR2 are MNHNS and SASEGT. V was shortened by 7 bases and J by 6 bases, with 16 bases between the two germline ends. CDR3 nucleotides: TGTGCCAGCACGGAGGGGCGAGGTAGTCAGCCCCAGCATTTT. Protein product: CASTEGRGSQPQHF.

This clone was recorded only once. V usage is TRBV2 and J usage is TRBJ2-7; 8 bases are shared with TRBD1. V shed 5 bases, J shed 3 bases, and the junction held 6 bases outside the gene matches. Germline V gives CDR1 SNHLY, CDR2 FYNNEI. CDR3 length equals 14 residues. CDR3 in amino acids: CASSSGTGLYEQYF. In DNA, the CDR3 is TGTGCCAGCAGTTCCGGGACAGGACTCTACGAGCAGTACTTC.

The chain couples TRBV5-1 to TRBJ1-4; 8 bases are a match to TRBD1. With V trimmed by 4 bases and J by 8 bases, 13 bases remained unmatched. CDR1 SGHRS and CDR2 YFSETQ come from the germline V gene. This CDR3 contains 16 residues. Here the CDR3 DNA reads TGCGCCAGCAGCGTCGGCAGGGGGCCCGTAATCGAAAAACTGTTTTTT. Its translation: CASSVGRGPVIEKLFF.

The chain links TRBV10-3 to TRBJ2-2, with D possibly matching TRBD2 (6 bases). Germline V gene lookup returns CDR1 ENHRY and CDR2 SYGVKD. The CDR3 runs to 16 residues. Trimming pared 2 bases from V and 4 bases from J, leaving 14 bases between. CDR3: CAISEIARGSTGELFF. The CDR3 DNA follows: TGTGCCATCAGTGAGATAGCCCGGGGGAGCACCGGGGAGCTGTTTTTT.

The CDR3 loop is CASSTRDRSSYEQYF. The CDR3, as DNA: TGCGCCAGCAGCACCCGGGACAGGAGCTCCTACGAGCAGTACTTC. This chain links TRBV5-1 with TRBJ2-7; 8 positions agree with TRBD1. V lost 4 bases to trimming and J lost 0 bases; unmatched junction nucleotides: 6. The CDR3 totals 15 residues. In germline, CDR1 is SGHRS, CDR2 YFSETQ.

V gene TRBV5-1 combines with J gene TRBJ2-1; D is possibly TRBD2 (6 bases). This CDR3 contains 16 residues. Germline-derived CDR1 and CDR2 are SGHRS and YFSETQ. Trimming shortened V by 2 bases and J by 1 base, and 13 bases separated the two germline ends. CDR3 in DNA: TGCGCCAGCAGCTTCTCGGGGACTGGATCCTACAATGAGCAGTTCTTC. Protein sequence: CASSFSGTGSYNEQFF.

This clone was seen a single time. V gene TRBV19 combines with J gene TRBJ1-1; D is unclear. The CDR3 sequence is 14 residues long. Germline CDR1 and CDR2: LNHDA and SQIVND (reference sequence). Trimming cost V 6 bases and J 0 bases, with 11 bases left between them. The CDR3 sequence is CASRAGLMNTEAFF. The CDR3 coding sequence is TGTGCCAGTAGGGCAGGTTTAATGAACACTGAAGCTTTCTTT.

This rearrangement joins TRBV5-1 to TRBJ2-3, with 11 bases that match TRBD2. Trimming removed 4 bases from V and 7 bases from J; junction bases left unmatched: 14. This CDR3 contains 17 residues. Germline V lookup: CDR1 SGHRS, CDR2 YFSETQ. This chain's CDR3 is CASSKPETSGTDNTQYF. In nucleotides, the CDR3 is TGCGCCAGCAGCAAGCCAGAGACTAGCGGGACCGACAATACGCAGTATTTT.

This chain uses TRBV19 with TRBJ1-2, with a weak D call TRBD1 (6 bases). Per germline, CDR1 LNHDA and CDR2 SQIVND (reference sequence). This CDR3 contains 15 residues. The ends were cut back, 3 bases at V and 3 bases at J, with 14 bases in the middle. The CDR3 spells CASSIYRDEHYGYTF. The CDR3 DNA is TGTGCCAGTAGTATCTACAGGGATGAACACTATGGCTACACCTTC.

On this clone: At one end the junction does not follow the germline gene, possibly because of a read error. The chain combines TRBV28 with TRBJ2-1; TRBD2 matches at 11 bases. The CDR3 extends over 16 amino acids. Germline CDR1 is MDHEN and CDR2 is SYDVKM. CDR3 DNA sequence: TGTGCCAGCACTTTAGCGGGAGGGAGCTCCTACAATGAGCAGTTCTTC. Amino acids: CASTLAGGSSYNEQFF.

The CDR3 nucleotides are TGTGCCAGCAGCTTGGAGTTCACGATGTTACGCGAAAAACTGTTTTTT. This encodes CASSLEFTMLREKLFF. The chain uses TRBV7-6 and TRBJ1-4; D not resolved. CDR1 and CDR2 from the germline V gene are SGHVS and FNYEAQ. Deletions cut 3 bases from V and 8 bases from J, with 19 bases between. The CDR3 has 16 residues. The complete variable domain, with remaining parts taken from reference TRBV7-6 and TRBJ1-4, reads GAGVSQSPRYKVTKRGQDVALRCDPISGHVSLYWYRQALGQGPEFLTYFNYEAQQDKSGLPNDRFSAERPEGSISTLTIQRTEQRDSAMYRCASSLEFTMLREKLFFGSGTQLSVL.

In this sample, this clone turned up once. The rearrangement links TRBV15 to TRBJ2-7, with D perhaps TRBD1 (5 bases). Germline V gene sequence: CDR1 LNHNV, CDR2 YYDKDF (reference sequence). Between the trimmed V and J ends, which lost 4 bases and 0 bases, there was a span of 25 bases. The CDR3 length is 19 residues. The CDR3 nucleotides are TGTGCCACCAGCAAGTTGGGGCAGCGAAGACGCTTAAGCTCCTACGAGCAGTACTTC. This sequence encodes CATSKLGQRRRLSSYEQYF.

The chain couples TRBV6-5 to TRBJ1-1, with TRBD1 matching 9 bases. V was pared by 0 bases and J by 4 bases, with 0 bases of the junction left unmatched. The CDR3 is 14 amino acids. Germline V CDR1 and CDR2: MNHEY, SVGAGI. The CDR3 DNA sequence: TGTGCCAGCAGTTACTCACAGGGGGCCACTGAAGCTTTCTTT. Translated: CASSYSQGATEAFF.

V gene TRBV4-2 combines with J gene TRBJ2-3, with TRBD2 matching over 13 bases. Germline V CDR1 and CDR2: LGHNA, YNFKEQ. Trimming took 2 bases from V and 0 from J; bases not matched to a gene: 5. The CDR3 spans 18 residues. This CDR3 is CASSQTRLAGGSTDTQYF. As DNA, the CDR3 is TGTGCCAGCAGCCAAACTCGACTAGCGGGAGGTAGCACAGATACGCAGTATTTT.

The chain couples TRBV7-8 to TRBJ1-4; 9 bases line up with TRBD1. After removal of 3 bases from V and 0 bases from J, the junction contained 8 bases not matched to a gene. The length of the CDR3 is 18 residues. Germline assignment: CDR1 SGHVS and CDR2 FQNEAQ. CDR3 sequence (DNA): TGTGCCAGCAGCTTCACAGGGGGCCCACTTGCAACTAATGAAAAACTGTTTTTT. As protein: CASSFTGGPLATNEKLFF.

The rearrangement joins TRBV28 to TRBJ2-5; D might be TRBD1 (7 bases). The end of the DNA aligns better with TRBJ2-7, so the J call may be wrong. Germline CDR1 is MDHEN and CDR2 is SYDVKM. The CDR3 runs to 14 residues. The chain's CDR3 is CASTVQGGSHEQYF. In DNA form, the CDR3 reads TGTGCCAGCACAGTCCAGGGGGGTAGCCACGAGCAGTACTTC.

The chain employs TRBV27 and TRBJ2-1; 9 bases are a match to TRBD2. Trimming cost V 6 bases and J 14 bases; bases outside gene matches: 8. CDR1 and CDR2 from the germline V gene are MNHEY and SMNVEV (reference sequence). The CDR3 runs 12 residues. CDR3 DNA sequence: TGTGCCAGCAGAAATCTAGCGGGGAGGGAGTTCTTC. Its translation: CASRNLAGREFF.

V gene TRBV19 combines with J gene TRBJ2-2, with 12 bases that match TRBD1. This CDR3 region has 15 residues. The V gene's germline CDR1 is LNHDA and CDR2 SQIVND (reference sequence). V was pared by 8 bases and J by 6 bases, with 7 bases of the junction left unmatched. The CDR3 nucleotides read TGTGCCAGTTCGCCGGGACAGGGGGCCTCCGGGGAGCTGTTTTTT. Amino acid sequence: CASSPGQGASGELFF.

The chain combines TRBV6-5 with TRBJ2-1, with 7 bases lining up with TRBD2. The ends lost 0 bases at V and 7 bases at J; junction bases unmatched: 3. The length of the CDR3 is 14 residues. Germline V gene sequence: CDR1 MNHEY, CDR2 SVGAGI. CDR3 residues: CASSYSGGMNEQFF. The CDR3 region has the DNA TGTGCCAGCAGTTACTCGGGAGGGATGAATGAGCAGTTCTTC.